A single sample gave rise to the 20 T cell receptor beta chains below, sequenced in a study of tumor and adjacent non-tumor tissue in lung cancer. The library came from three nested PCR rounds adapted from ARM-PCR protocols. Each CDR3 protein is one row after TCRdb ran MiXCR on the multiplex PCR reads. The table includes 200,000 to 250,000 distinct CDR3 sequences, 60% to 85% detected once. The template was RNA from unsorted bulk tissue. Sequenced material: lung tumor tissue. The receptors originated from a man aged 55 to 69 with non-small cell lung cancer.

To note about this clonotype: Just one base apart from a much larger clone, this may be a read error. V gene TRBV12-3 or TRBV12-4 combines with J gene TRBJ2-5; perhaps TRBD1 as D (6 bases). The CDR3 totals 13 residues. Between the trimmed V and J ends, which lost 6 bases and 4 bases, there was a span of 12 bases. CDR3 DNA: TGTGCCAGCAGGGAACAGGGTCGAGAGACCCAGTACTTC. Its protein product is CASREQGRETQYF.

This clonotype showed up many times. The rearrangement links TRBV6-5 to TRBJ2-5; TRBD2 is a possible D gene (5 bases). V was shortened by 0 bases and J by 5 bases, with 13 bases between the two germline ends. CDR3 length: 15 amino acids. In germline, CDR1 is MNHEY, CDR2 SVGAGI. Here the CDR3 reads CASSYSWERGETQYF. The DNA for the CDR3 is TGTGCCAGCAGTTACTCTTGGGAGAGAGGGGAGACCCAGTACTTC.

About this clonotype: A junction boundary mismatches the germline segment, possibly from a read error. J is TRBJ2-5 and V is TRBV6-1, with D possibly being TRBD1 (5 bases). Germline CDR1 MNHNS, CDR2 SASEGT. This CDR3 contains 13 residues. The CDR3 coding sequence is TGTGCCAGTAGTGTGGGGCGAGCAGAGACCCAGTACTTC. Translated, it gives CASSVGRAETQYF.

In regard to this clonotype: The final CDR3 position lacks the conserved phenylalanine or tryptophan, pointing to a likely read error. The chain couples TRBV5-1 to TRBJ2-1, with 7 bases identical to TRBD2. V trimming: 1 base; J trimming: 8 bases; junction bases outside the gene matches: 12. The germline V gene encodes CDR1 SGHRS and CDR2 YFSETQ. CDR3 length equals 16 residues. Here the CDR3 reads CASSLSESGIGDEQFY. CDR3 sequence (DNA): TGCGCCAGCAGCTTGTCCGAGAGCGGGATCGGCGATGAGCAGTTCTAC.

Of note for this clonotype: This may come from a read error, since a much larger clone is one base off. The rearrangement joins TRBV11-3 to TRBJ2-2; 8 nucleotides match TRBD2. V dropped 1 base and J dropped 1; count of bases not matched to a gene: 8. The CDR3 covers 18 residues. CDR1 and CDR2 from the germline V gene are SGHNT and YENEEA. The CDR3 DNA reads TGTGCCAGCAGCTTAGGGACTAGCCGGAGTGTGAACACCGGGGAGCTGTTTTTT. Amino acids: CASSLGTSRSVNTGELFF.

In its sample, this clonotype was seen many times. The chain carries TRBV20-1 and TRBJ2-5; a possible D gene is TRBD2 (5 bases). Per germline, CDR1 DFQATT and CDR2 SNEGSKA (reference sequence). This CDR3 spans 15 amino acids. Trimming left V 0 bases short and J 1 base short, with 12 bases between. The CDR3 region is CSARDQERSQETQYF. In DNA form, the CDR3 reads TGCAGTGCTAGAGATCAGGAGCGGAGCCAAGAGACCCAGTACTTC.

With regard to this clonotype: Possible read error: a much larger clone is one base away. The CDR3 bases are TGTGCCAGCAGGAATTCTGGGGGCGGGATGAGCTACGAGCAGTACTTC. Its protein product is CASRNSGGGMSYEQYF. The chain employs TRBV12-3 or TRBV12-4 and TRBJ2-7, with D perhaps being TRBD1 or TRBD2 (6 bases each). The CDR3 sequence is 16 residues long. V lost 6 bases and J 3 bases, leaving 21 bases between the germline ends.

The chain has TRBV6-1 and TRBJ2-7; TRBD2 aligns across 10 bases. This CDR3 has 16 amino acids. Per germline, CDR1 MNHNS and CDR2 SASEGT. Losses at the gene ends were 1 base for V and 4 bases for J; bases not matched to a gene: 7. DNA for the CDR3: TGTGCCAGCAGTGAAGTAAGAGCTAGCGGGAGATACGAGCAGTACTTC. Its translation is CASSEVRASGRYEQYF.

This clonotype was counted ten times or more. J is TRBJ2-1 and V is TRBV12-3 or TRBV12-4; D is unclear. This CDR3 region has 15 residues. The ends were cut back, 4 bases at V and 9 bases at J, with 19 bases in the middle. The CDR3, as DNA: TGTGCCAGCAGTTCTGATCTAGGTAGGCCAGCTGAGCAGTTCTTC. Encoded protein: CASSSDLGRPAEQFF.

Regarding this clonotype: The junction differs from germline at one of its ends, possibly a read error. The V and J genes are TRBV6-5 and TRBJ2-5; D not certain. This CDR3 is built from 14 residues. Germline V gene sequence: CDR1 MNHEY, CDR2 SVGAGI. The CDR3 sequence is CASSSLGFQETQHF. The CDR3 region has the DNA TGTGCCAGCAGCAGCCTGGGGTTTCAAGAGACCCAGCACTTC.

The V and J genes are TRBV7-6 and TRBJ1-6; D not resolved. Per germline, CDR1 SGHVS and CDR2 FNYEAQ. Trimming cost V 5 bases and J 13 bases, with 18 bases left between them. The CDR3 sequence is 14 residues long. The CDR3 sequence is CASSPGLAGSPLHF. In DNA, the CDR3 is TGTGCCAGCAGCCCCGGGCTGGCTGGTTCGCCCCTCCACTTT.

About this clonotype: The conserved phenylalanine or tryptophan is not found at the CDR3 terminus, so this likely reflects a read error. This chain joins TRBV20-1 and TRBJ2-3; 7 bases agree with TRBD2. Losses at the gene ends were 6 bases for V and 2 bases for J; bases not matched to a gene: 8. This CDR3 has 14 residues. Germline assignment: CDR1 DFQATT and CDR2 SNEGSKA (reference sequence). The CDR3 DNA follows: TGCAGTGCCGCGGGGGTGGCGGACACAGATACGCAGTATTAT. Translating gives CSAAGVADTDTQYY.

The rearrangement links TRBV4-3 to TRBJ2-2; 11 nucleotides align to TRBD2. The CDR3 has 17 residues. Per the germline V gene, CDR1 is LGHNA and CDR2 is YSLEER. V lost 0 bases to trimming and J lost 6 bases; unmatched junction nucleotides: 6. CDR3 residues: CASSQDELAGDAGELFF. The CDR3 DNA reads as TGCGCCAGCAGCCAAGACGAACTAGCGGGGGACGCCGGGGAGCTGTTTTTT.

About this clonotype: A clone one base away is much larger, so this may be a read error. The chain employs TRBV20-1 and TRBJ2-3; weak D call: TRBD2 (6 bases). This CDR3 is built from 15 residues. Germline V gene lookup returns CDR1 DFQATT and CDR2 SNEGSKA (reference sequence). V lost 3 bases to trimming and J lost 2 bases, with 15 bases between them. DNA for the CDR3: TGCAGTGCTAGTGGTAATAGCGGAAACACAGATACGCAGTATTTT. Its protein is CSASGNSGNTDTQYF.

The J gene is TRBJ2-1, the V gene TRBV6-6, with 8 bases matching TRBD1. The CDR3 totals 16 residues. Germline values: CDR1 MNHNY, CDR2 SVGAGI (reference sequence). J gave up 7 bases and V 11 bases, and 19 bases lay outside the gene matches. This chain's CDR3 is CAGSQFSGGAINEQFF. DNA for the CDR3: TGTGCCGGTTCCCAATTCTCAGGGGGCGCGATAAATGAGCAGTTCTTC.

The rearrangement joins TRBV6-5 to TRBJ2-1; D is perhaps TRBD1 (5 bases). CDR1 and CDR2 from the germline V gene are MNHEY and SVGAGI. The length of the CDR3 is 14 residues. Trimming stripped 10 bases from V and 1 base from J, with 14 bases between. This CDR3 is CANRGSISYNEQFF. CDR3 coding DNA: TGTGCCAATAGGGGTTCGATTTCCTACAATGAGCAGTTCTTC.

With respect to this clonotype: A read error may produce the germline difference seen at one junction end. The genes are TRBV10-1 and TRBJ2-1; TRBD2 matches 8 bases. Germline loops: CDR1 WNHNN, CDR2 SYGVQD (reference sequence). The CDR3 is 16 amino acids. The CDR3, as DNA: TGCACCAGCAGTAAGTCGGGGGGACTAGGGGGCAATGAGCAGTTCTTC. Protein product: CTSSKSGGLGGNEQFF.

Regarding this clonotype: A much more abundant neighbour one base away suggests this may be a read error. The chain couples TRBV11-3 to TRBJ2-3; 9 bases agree with TRBD2. This CDR3 is 20 amino acids long. The V and J ends lost 3 bases and 3 bases, in that order; junction bases with no gene match: 19. Germline V gene lookup returns CDR1 SGHNT and CDR2 YENEEA. CDR3 bases: TGTGCCAGCAGCTTTCAGCTAGCGGTAAGCGGGAGGAATAGGACAGATACGCAGTATTTT. Translated, it gives CASSFQLAVSGRNRTDTQYF.

To note about this clonotype: Given the absence of the conserved phenylalanine or tryptophan at the CDR3 end, a read error is likely. V usage is TRBV29-1 and J usage is TRBJ2-5; D not certain. Germline CDR1 SQVTM, CDR2 ANQGSEA. This CDR3 region has 13 residues. Deletions cut 7 bases from V and 4 bases from J, with 16 bases between. The chain's CDR3 is CSAGGSVGETQYL. As DNA, the CDR3 is TGCAGCGCCGGTGGCAGTGTTGGAGAGACCCAGTACCTC.

This clonotype appeared a few times. The J gene is TRBJ2-2, the V gene TRBV12-3 or TRBV12-4; no definite D call. The CDR3 consists of 14 residues. V lost 7 bases, J lost 2 bases, and 11 bases lay in between. Written as DNA, the CDR3 is TGTGCCAGCATGGGTGGCGGTAACACCGGGGAGCTGTTTTTT. Its translation is CASMGGGNTGELFF.